The present entry profiles one T cell receptor beta chain with its context. Its antigen is not identified. Anyone treated within the previous three months was excluded. The CDR3 loop spans 13 amino acids. Germline V CDR1 and CDR2: SGDLS, YYNGEE. The ends were cut back, 3 bases at V and 4 bases at J, with 9 bases in the middle. The sample originates from a study of resident and recirculating memory T cells in vitiligo. Notes on the study in general: TCR sequences were not conserved across biopsy sites or patients. No unique dominant TCR clone was found in vitiligo lesions.

The repertoire was sequenced with immunoSEQ multiplex PCR; TCRdb's copy has only in-frame clones and lacks some. The sample has 60,000 to 80,000 clones, approximately 89% seen once. This TCR was recovered from a male donor with vitiligo. The chain recombines TRBV9 with TRBJ2-3; maybe TRBD1 (5 bases). Sequenced sample: blood. The CDR3 loop reads CASSADSPDTQYF. CDR3 DNA: TGTGCCAGCAGCGCTGACAGCCCAGATACGCAGTATTTT.